One sample yielded the 19 T cell receptor beta chains listed below, sequenced in a study of neurological immune-mediated disorders. TCRdb processed the 5' RACE reads anew with MiXCR; each CDR3 protein has one entry. The table shows tens of thousands of distinct CDR3 sequences, with over 9.5% occurring only once. The sequencing input was PBMCs. The source of these receptors is a man in his fifties or sixties in good health.

This clonotype has a count of ten or more. The rearrangement joins TRBV5-1 to TRBJ2-1; TRBD2 matches 8 bases. There are 18 residues in the CDR3. The junction had 13 bases not matched to a gene; V was cut back by 4 bases and J by 1 base. Germline V gene lookup returns CDR1 SGHRS and CDR2 YFSETQ. In DNA form, the CDR3 reads TGCGCCAGCAGCCCCTTGGGCGGGGGGCCCGGATCCTACAATGAGCAGTTCTTC. Translated, it gives CASSPLGGGPGSYNEQFF. Full variable domain (missing parts from reference TRBV5-1 and TRBJ2-1): KAGVTQTPRYLIKTRGQQVTLSCSPISGHRSVSWYQQTPGQGLQFLFEYFSETQRNKGNFPGRFSGRQFSNSRSEMNVSTLELGDSALYLCASSPLGGGPGSYNEQFFGPGTRLTVL.

This clonotype was counted ten times or more. The rearrangement links TRBV10-3 to TRBJ2-7; D tentatively fits TRBD1 or TRBD2 (5 bases each). The V gene's germline CDR1 is ENHRY and CDR2 SYGVKD. This CDR3 has 13 residues. Trimming left V 6 bases short and J 6 bases short, with 15 bases between. As DNA, the CDR3 is TGTGCCATCAGGGGGACCCCGCAGGGCGAGCAGTACTTC. Translated: CAIRGTPQGEQYF.

This clonotype was counted many times. The CDR3 loop is CASSAGTEGVGAFF. In DNA, the CDR3 is TGTGCCAGCAGTGCCGGGACAGAGGGTGTCGGAGCTTTCTTT. The J gene is TRBJ1-1, the V gene TRBV5-6; TRBD1 agrees at 7 bases. The CDR3 consists of 14 residues. V was clipped by 5 bases and J by 10 bases; unmatched bases: 14. The germline V gene has CDR1 SGHDT and CDR2 YYEEEE. The variable domain in full, with the rest retrieved from reference TRBV5-6 and TRBJ1-1, is DAGVTQSPTHLIKTRGQQVTLRCSPKSGHDTVSWYQQALGQGPQFIFQYYEEEERQRGNFPDRFSGHQFPNYSSELNVNALLLGDSALYLCASSAGTEGVGAFFGQGTRLTVV.

This clonotype was observed many times. This chain links TRBV7-9 with TRBJ1-3; D call uncertain. Per germline, CDR1 SEHNR and CDR2 FQNEAQ (reference sequence). V gave up 5 bases and J gave up 4 bases, with 12 bases separating them. This CDR3 spans 14 amino acids. The CDR3, as DNA: TGTGCCAGCAGCGCAGCGGGAGGCGGAAACACCATATATTTT. This gives the protein CASSAAGGGNTIYF.

At least ten counts were recorded for this clonotype. The chain employs TRBV7-2 and TRBJ2-3; 15 bases line up with TRBD2. V was pared by 5 bases and J by 3 bases, with 9 bases of the junction left unmatched. Germline lookup yields CDR1 SGHTA and CDR2 FQGNSA. CDR3 length equals 18 residues. CDR3 sequence reads: CASSLWTSGGAETDTQYF. The CDR3 DNA reads TGTGCCAGCAGCCTATGGACTAGCGGGGGGGCCGAAACAGATACGCAGTATTTT.

This clonotype was found many times. The chain carries TRBV9 and TRBJ2-2; the match to TRBD2 covers 13 bases. Per the germline V gene, CDR1 is SGDLS and CDR2 is YYNGEE. CDR3 size: 17 residues. The V gene end was trimmed by 0 bases and the J gene end by 4 bases; junction bases not matched to a gene: 3. This CDR3 is CASSVARLAGGTGELFF. The CDR3 nucleotides read TGTGCCAGCAGCGTAGCGCGACTAGCGGGGGGCACCGGGGAGCTGTTTTTT.

The V call is TRBV20-1, the J call TRBJ2-3; tentatively, D is TRBD1 or TRBD2 (5 bases each). The germline V gene has CDR1 DFQATT and CDR2 SNEGSKA (reference sequence). Trimming took off 5 bases at V and 0 bases at J, with 15 bases between the two ends. CDR3 length: 15 amino acids. The CDR3 loop is CSARRPGTSTDTQYF. CDR3 nucleotide sequence: TGCAGTGCTCGACGTCCCGGGACGAGCACAGATACGCAGTATTTT.

This clonotype was detected ten times or more. The J gene is TRBJ2-3, the V gene TRBV28, with TRBD1 matching 7 bases. V lost 2 bases, J lost 0 bases, and 5 bases stayed unmatched. This CDR3 spans 16 amino acids. The germline V gene encodes CDR1 MDHEN and CDR2 SYDVKM. CDR3: CASSLQGGRSTDTQYF. CDR3 DNA sequence: TGTGCCAGCAGTTTACAAGGGGGCCGGAGCACAGATACGCAGTATTTT.

This clonotype was observed at least ten times. The J gene is TRBJ2-2, the V gene TRBV5-1, with D possibly TRBD1 on 6 matching bases. The CDR3 loop spans 13 amino acids. Germline V lookup: CDR1 SGHRS, CDR2 YFSETQ. V was clipped by 4 bases and J by 3 bases, with 7 bases between them. Written as DNA, the CDR3 is TGCGCCAGCAGCGCAGGGGACACCGGGGAGCTGTTTTTT. The encoded protein is CASSAGDTGELFF.

The rearrangement uses TRBV29-1 and TRBJ2-5; D possibly corresponds to TRBD1 (6 bases). The germline CDR1 and CDR2 sequences are SQVTM and ANQGSEA. Trimming pared 7 bases from V and 1 base from J, leaving 13 bases between. The CDR3 is made up of 13 amino acids. CDR3 DNA: TGCAGCGCCTGGGACACACTCCAAGAGACCCAGTACTTC. Its translation: CSAWDTLQETQYF.

The sample holds a few counts of this clonotype. This chain joins TRBV15 and TRBJ1-6; D remains unclear. Germline lookup yields CDR1 LNHNV and CDR2 YYDKDF (reference sequence). The CDR3 consists of 16 residues. Trimming cost V 0 bases and J 9 bases, with 15 bases left between them. The CDR3: CATSRDGVDGVSPLHF. The CDR3 DNA reads TGTGCCACCAGCAGAGATGGCGTCGACGGGGTTTCACCCCTCCACTTT. The full variable domain, in which reference TRBV15 and TRBJ1-6 provide the parts outside the CDR3, is DAMVIQNPRYQVTQFGKPVTLSCSQTLNHNVMYWYQQKSSQAPKLLFHYYDKDFNNEADTPDNFQSRRPNTSFCFLDIRSPGLGDTAMYLCATSRDGVDGVSPLHFGNGTRLTVT.

The V and J genes are TRBV6-5 and TRBJ1-1, with TRBD1 as a possible D gene (6 bases). Trimming stripped 6 bases from V and 11 bases from J, with 19 bases between. The CDR3 loop spans 13 amino acids. Germline V gene data show CDR1 as MNHEY and CDR2 as SVGAGI. DNA of the CDR3: TGTGCCAGCAGCCCCACCCAGACAGGCCATGCTTTCTTT. Translating it yields CASSPTQTGHAFF.

In its sample, this clonotype was seen many times. The V gene is TRBV7-6, the J gene TRBJ1-4; a possible D gene is TRBD1 (5 bases). The V gene lost 6 bases and the J gene lost 0 bases, with 11 bases spanning the gap. CDR3 length: 15 amino acids. The germline V gene has CDR1 SGHVS and CDR2 FNYEAQ. CDR3 in DNA: TGTGCCAGCAGACGAGGGACCACAACTAATGAAAAACTGTTTTTT. Its protein product is CASRRGTTTNEKLFF.

This clonotype was observed many times. The chain couples TRBV7-2 to TRBJ2-3, with 8 bases that match TRBD2. The ends lost 1 base at V and 8 bases at J; junction bases unmatched: 11. The germline V gene encodes CDR1 SGHTA and CDR2 FQGNSA. The length of the CDR3 is 16 residues. The CDR3 DNA reads TGTGCCAGCAGCTTAGAGGTGGCGGGGGGCCTCAGTACGCAGTATTTT. Its protein product is CASSLEVAGGLSTQYF.

The sample holds many counts of this clonotype. The rearrangement uses TRBV2 and TRBJ2-1, with D uncertain. Germline V gene sequence: CDR1 SNHLY, CDR2 FYNNEI. This CDR3 has 13 amino acids. V was pared by 7 bases and J by 5 bases, with 12 bases between. Written as DNA, the CDR3 is TGTGCCAGCACCGAACAAGGTAACAATGAGCAGTTCTTC. Its protein is CASTEQGNNEQFF.

This clonotype was recorded at least ten times. The chain carries TRBV12-3 or TRBV12-4 and TRBJ1-2; tentatively, D is TRBD1 (5 bases). The CDR3 contains 13 residues. V was clipped by 6 bases and J by 2 bases, with 10 bases between them. CDR3: CASSLQENYGYTF. As DNA, the CDR3 is TGTGCCAGCAGCTTACAGGAAAACTATGGCTACACCTTC.

This chain joins TRBV7-2 and TRBJ1-4, with 8 positions matching TRBD1. The CDR3 spans 17 residues. The V and J ends lost 3 bases and 3 bases, in that order; junction bases with no gene match: 9. In germline, CDR1 is SGHTA, CDR2 FQGNSA. Here the CDR3 reads CASSFRTGKMANEKLFF. Here the CDR3 DNA reads TGTGCCAGCAGCTTCAGGACAGGGAAGATGGCTAATGAAAAACTGTTTTTT.

This clonotype was recorded many times. The gene calls are TRBV20-1 and TRBJ2-7, with D hard to call. Trimming removed 3 bases from V and 2 bases from J, with 14 bases in between. From germline, CDR1 is DFQATT and CDR2 SNEGSKA (reference sequence). The CDR3 loop spans 14 amino acids. The CDR3 here is CSARDPFSTYEQYF. The CDR3 region has the DNA TGCAGTGCTAGGGATCCTTTCTCCACCTACGAGCAGTACTTC.

In regard to this clonotype: Since a much larger clone is just one base distant, this may be a read error. J is TRBJ2-5 and V is TRBV7-9, with D tentatively TRBD2 (6 bases). Trimming removed 7 bases at V and 2 bases at J, with 20 bases between. The CDR3 consists of 16 residues. Per the germline V gene, CDR1 is SEHNR and CDR2 is FQNEAQ (reference sequence). CDR3 DNA: TGTGCCAGCAACTTCTTAGGCGGGGCGCAACAAGAGACCCAGTACTTC. Amino acids: CASNFLGGAQQETQYF.